This T cell receptor beta chain is from a study of cytomegalovirus exposure and HLA in healthy donors. Study results and limitations: In a later analysis, at a false discovery rate of 0.05, some 15,000 TCR beta sequences were associated with HLA alleles. Association of a missense DCLRE1C variant with TCR beta V- and J-gene trimming was reported in a later analysis.

As concerns this clone: Its antigen is unknown.

The PCR made use of 60 Vbeta and 13 Jbeta primers. In the authors' methods: Some 10 million of tens of millions of unique TCR beta chains were shared, per a later count. Sequencing used immunoSEQ multiplex PCR; TCRdb keeps in-frame clones, though not all of them. V, J and clone size were drawn from that table, and D and trimming were deduced from the DNA. There are 150,000 or so clones in the sample; roughly 79% occur only once, and 6.5% to 7% lies in the top ten. Germline V CDR1 and CDR2: SGHNT, YYREEE (reference sequence). V shed 4 bases and J shed 4 bases, with 20 bases lying between them. CDR3 length equals 16 residues.

The clonotype originates from a woman aged 35 to 49 in good health and CMV-seropositive. The chain couples TRBV5-4 to TRBJ1-2; possible D gene TRBD1, 6 bases. Sequenced sample: PBMCs. The CDR3: CASSPRGTGLSYGYTF. The DNA of the CDR3 is TGTGCCAGCAGCCCCAGGGGCACAGGGCTTTCCTATGGCTACACCTTC.